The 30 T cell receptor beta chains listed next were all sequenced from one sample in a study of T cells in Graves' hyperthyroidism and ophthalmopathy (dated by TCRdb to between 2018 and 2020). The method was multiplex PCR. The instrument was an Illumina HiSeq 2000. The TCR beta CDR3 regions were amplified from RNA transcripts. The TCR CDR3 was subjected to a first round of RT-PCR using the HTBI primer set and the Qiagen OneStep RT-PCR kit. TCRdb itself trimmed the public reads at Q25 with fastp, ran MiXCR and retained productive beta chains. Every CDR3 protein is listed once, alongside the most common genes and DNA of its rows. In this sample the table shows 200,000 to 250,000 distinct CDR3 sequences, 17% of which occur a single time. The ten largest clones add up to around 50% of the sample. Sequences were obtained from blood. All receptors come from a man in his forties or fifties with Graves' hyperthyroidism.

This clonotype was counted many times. Here the CDR3 reads CSVDVDTGELFF. CDR3 sequence (DNA): TGCAGCGTTGATGTGGATACCGGGGAGCTGTTTTTT. The chain combines TRBV29-1 with TRBJ2-2; no clear D gene. Germline-derived CDR1 and CDR2 are SQVTM and ANQGSEA. The CDR3 contains 12 residues. V gave up 3 bases and J gave up 5 bases, with 7 bases separating them.

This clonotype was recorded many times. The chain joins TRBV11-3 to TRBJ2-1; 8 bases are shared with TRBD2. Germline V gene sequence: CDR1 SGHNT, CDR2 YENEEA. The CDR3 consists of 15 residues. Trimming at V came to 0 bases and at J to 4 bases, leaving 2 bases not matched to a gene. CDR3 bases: TGTGCCAGCAGCTTAGAAGCGGGAGCTTACAATGAGCAGTTCTTC. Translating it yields CASSLEAGAYNEQFF.

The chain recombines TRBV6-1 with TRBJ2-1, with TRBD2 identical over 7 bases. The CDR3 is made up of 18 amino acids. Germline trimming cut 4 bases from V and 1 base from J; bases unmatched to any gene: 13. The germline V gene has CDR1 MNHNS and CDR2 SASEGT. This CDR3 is CASSGAMGGRGSYNEQFF. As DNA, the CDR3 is TGTGCCAGCAGTGGGGCTATGGGCGGGAGAGGGTCCTACAATGAGCAGTTCTTC.

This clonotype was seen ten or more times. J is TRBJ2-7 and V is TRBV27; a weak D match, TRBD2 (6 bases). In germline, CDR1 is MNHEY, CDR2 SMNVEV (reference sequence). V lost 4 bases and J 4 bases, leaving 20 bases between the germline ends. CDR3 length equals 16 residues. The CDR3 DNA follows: TGTGCCAGCAGTTCCCATGAGGAGGGTACTGGGTACGAGCAGTACTTC. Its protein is CASSSHEEGTGYEQYF.

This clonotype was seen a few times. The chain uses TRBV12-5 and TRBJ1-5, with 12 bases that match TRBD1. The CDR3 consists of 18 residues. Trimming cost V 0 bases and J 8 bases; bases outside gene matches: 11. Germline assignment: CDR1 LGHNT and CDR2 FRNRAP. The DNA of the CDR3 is TGTGCTAGTGGTTTGGTAACGGGGGACAGGGGGCAAGTGAAGCCCCAGCATTTT. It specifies CASGLVTGDRGQVKPQHF.

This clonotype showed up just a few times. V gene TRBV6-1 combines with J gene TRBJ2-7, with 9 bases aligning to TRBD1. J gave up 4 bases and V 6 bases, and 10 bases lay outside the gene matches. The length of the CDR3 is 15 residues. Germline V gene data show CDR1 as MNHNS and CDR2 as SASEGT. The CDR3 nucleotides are TGTGCCAGCAGGGGCCAGACAGGGGGGCGGTACGAGCAGTACTTC. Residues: CASRGQTGGRYEQYF.

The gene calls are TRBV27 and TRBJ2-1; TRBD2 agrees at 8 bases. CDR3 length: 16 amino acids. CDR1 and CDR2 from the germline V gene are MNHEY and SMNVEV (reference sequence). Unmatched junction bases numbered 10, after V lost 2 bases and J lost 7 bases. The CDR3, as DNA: TGTGCCAGCAGTTTACCCTCAGGACTAGCCATGAATGAGCAGTTCTTC. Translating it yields CASSLPSGLAMNEQFF.

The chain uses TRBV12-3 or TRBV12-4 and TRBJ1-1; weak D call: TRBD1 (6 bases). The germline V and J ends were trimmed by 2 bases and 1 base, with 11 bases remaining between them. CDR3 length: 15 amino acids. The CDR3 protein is CASSLRGGPNTEAFF. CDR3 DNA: TGTGCCAGCAGTTTAAGGGGGGGACCGAACACTGAAGCTTTCTTT.

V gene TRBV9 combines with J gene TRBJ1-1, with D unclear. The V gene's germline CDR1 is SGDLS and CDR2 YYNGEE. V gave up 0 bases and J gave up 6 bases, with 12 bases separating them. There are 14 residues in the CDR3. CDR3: CASSVGPVEAEAFF. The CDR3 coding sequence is TGTGCCAGCAGCGTAGGCCCCGTGGAGGCTGAAGCTTTCTTT. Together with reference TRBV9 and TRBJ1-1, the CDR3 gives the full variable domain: DSGVTQTPKHLITATGQRVTLRCSPRSGDLSVYWYQQSLDQGLQFLIQYYNGEERAKGNILERFSAQQFPDLHSELNLSSLELGDSALYFCASSVGPVEAEAFFGQGTRLTVV.

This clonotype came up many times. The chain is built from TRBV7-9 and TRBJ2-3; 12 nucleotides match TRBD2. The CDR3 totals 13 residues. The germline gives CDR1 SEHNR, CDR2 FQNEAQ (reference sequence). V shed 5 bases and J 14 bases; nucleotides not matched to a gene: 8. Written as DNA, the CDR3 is TGTGCCAGCAGCCAGCCGGGACTAGCGGGTTCGTATTTT. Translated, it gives CASSQPGLAGSYF.

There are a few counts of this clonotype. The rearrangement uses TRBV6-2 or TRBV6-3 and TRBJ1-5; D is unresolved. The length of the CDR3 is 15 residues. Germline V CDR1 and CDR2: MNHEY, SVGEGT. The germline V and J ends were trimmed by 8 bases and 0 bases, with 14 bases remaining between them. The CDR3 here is CASPSRCNSNQPQHF. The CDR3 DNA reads TGTGCCAGCCCCTCGCGATGTAATAGCAATCAGCCCCAGCATTTT.

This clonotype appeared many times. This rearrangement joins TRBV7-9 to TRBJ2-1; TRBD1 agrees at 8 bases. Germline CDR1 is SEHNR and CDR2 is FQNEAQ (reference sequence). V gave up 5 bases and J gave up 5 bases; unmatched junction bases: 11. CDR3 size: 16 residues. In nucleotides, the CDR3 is TGTGCCAGCAGCCCCCGGACAGGGACCGGGGACAATGAGCAGTTCTTC. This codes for CASSPRTGTGDNEQFF.

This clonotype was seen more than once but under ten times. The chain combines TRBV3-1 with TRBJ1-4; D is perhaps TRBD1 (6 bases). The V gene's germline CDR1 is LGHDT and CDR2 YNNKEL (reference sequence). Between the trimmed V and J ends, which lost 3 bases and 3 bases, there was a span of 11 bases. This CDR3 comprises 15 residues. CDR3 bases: TGTGCCAGCAGCCACATAGAGGGGGCTAATGAAAAACTGTTTTTT. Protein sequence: CASSHIEGANEKLFF.

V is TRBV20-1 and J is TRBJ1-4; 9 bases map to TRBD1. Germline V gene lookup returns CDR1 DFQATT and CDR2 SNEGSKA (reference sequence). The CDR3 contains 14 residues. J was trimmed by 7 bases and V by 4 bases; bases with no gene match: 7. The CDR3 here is CSAKPGQGGEKLFF. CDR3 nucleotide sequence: TGCAGTGCTAAACCGGGACAGGGAGGTGAAAAACTGTTTTTT.

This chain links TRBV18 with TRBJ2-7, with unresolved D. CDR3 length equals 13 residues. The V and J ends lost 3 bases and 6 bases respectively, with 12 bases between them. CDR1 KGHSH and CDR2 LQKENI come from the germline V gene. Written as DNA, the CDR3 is TGTGCCAGCTCACCCAGAGGTGATGGCGAGCAGTACTTC. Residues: CASSPRGDGEQYF.

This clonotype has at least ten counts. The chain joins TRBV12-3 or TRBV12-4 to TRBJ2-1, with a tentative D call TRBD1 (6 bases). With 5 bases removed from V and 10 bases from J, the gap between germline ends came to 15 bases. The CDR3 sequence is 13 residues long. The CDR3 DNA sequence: TGTGCCAGCAGTCCGGGACAACTTTGGGAGCAGTTCTTC. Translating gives CASSPGQLWEQFF.

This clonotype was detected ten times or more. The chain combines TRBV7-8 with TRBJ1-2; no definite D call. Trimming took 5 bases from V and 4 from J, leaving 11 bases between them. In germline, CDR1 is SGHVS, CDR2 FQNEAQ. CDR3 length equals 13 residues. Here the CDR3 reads CASSPRGIYGYTF. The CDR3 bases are TGTGCCAGCAGCCCTCGGGGTATCTATGGCTACACCTTC.

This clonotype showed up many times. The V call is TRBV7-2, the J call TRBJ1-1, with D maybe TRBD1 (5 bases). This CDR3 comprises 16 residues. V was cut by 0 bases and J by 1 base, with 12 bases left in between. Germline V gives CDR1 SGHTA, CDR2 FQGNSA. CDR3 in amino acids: CASSLAPGRGNTEAFF. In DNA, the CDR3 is TGTGCCAGCAGCTTAGCCCCAGGGCGGGGGAACACTGAAGCTTTCTTT.

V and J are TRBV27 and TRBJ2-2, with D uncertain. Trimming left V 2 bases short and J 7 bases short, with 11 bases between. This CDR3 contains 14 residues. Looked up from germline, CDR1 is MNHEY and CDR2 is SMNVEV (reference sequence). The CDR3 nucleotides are TGTGCCAGCAGTTTAAAGGCTAGGCTCGGGGAGCTGTTTTTT. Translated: CASSLKARLGELFF.

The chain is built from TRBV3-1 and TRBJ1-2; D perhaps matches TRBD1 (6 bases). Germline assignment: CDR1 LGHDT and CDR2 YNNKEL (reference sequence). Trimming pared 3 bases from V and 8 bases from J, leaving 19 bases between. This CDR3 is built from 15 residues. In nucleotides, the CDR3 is TGTGCCAGCAGCCATAGGGACACCAGATATGGAGGCTACACCTTC. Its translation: CASSHRDTRYGGYTF.

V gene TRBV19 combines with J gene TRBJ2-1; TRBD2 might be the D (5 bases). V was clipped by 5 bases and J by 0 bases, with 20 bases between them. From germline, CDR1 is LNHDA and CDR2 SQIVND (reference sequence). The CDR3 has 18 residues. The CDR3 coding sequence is TGTGCCAGTAGTTTGGGTCGTTACGGGGTCGGCTCCTACAATGAGCAGTTCTTC. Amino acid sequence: CASSLGRYGVGSYNEQFF.

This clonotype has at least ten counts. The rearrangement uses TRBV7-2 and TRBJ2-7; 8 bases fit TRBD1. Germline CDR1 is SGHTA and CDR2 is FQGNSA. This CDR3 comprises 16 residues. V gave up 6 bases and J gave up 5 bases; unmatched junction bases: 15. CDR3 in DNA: TGTGCCAGCAGTCGTAATCTCAGGGGGCCTCCTAACGAGCAGTACTTC. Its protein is CASSRNLRGPPNEQYF.

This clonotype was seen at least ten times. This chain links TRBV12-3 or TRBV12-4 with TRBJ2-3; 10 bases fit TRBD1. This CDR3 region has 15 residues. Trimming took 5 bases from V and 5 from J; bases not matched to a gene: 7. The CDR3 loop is CASSRDRGRIDTQYF. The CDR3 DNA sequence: TGTGCCAGCAGTCGTGACAGGGGGCGGATAGATACGCAGTATTTT.

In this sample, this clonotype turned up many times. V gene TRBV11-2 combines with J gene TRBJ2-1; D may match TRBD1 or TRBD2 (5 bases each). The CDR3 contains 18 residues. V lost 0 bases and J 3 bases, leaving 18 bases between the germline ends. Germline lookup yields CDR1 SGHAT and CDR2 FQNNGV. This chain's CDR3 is CASSLDLGELRNYNEQFF. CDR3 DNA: TGTGCCAGCAGCTTAGACCTGGGGGAGTTAAGGAACTACAATGAGCAGTTCTTC.

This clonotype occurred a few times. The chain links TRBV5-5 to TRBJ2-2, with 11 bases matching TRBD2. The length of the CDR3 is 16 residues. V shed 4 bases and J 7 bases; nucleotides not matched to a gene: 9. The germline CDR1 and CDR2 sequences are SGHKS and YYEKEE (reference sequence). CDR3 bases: TGTGCCAGCAGCCCCGGCACTAGCGGGAGTTTCGGGGAGCTGTTTTTT. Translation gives CASSPGTSGSFGELFF.

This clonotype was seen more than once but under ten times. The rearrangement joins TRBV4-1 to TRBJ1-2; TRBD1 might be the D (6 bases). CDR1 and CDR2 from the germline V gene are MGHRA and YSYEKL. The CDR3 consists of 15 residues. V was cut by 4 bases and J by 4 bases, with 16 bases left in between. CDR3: CASSPSTVDSYGYTF. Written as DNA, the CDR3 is TGCGCCAGCAGCCCCTCAACGGTGGACAGCTATGGCTACACCTTC.

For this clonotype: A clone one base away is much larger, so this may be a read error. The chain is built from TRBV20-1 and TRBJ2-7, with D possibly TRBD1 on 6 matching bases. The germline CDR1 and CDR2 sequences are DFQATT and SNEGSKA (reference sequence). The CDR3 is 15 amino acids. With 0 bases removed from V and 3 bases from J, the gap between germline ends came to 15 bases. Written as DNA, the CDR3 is TGCAGTGCTAGAGATGCAATCGGGACAAACTACGAGCAGTACTTC. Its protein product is CSARDAIGTNYEQYF.

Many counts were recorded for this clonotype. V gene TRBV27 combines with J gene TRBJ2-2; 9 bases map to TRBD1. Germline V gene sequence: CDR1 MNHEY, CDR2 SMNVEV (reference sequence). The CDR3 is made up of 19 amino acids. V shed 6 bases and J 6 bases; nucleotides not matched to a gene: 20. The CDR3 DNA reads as TGTGCCAGCAGCCGCTTTGGGCCCCGGGACAGGGCCCCGCCCGGGGAGCTGTTTTTT. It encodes CASSRFGPRDRAPPGELFF.

CDR3 amino acids: CASSLIDRGRGNTIYF. The DNA for the CDR3 is TGTGCCAGCAGCTTAATCGACAGGGGCAGAGGAAACACCATATATTTT. The chain recombines TRBV7-2 with TRBJ1-3; 8 positions agree with TRBD1. This CDR3 region has 16 residues. From germline, CDR1 is SGHTA and CDR2 FQGNSA. V shed 2 bases and J 4 bases; nucleotides not matched to a gene: 7.

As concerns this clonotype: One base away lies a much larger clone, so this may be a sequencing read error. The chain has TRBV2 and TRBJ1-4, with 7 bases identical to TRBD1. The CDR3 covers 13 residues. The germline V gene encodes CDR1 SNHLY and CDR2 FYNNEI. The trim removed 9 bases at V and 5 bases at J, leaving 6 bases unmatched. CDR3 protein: CASHRGVNEKLFF. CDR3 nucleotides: TGTGCCAGTCACAGGGGAGTGAATGAAAAACTGTTTTTT.